Presented here are 25 T cell receptor beta chains from one specimen sequenced in a study of cytomegalovirus exposure and HLA in healthy donors. A multiplex PCR was run with 60 Vbeta primers and 13 Jbeta primers. The protocol was immunoSEQ multiplex PCR, while the TCRdb copy is restricted to in-frame clones and leaves out a portion. The sample shows 100,000 to 150,000 clones, roughly 80% of them seen only once. The sample consisted of PBMCs. These receptor sequences come from a man aged 25 to 40 in good health and CMV-seropositive.

The chain carries TRBV2 and TRBJ1-5; D is possibly TRBD1 (6 bases). This CDR3 is 15 amino acids long. V dropped 3 bases and J dropped 6 bases, with 15 bases sitting between them. CDR1 is SNHLY and CDR2 is FYNNEI in the germline V gene. CDR3 nucleotides: TGTGCCAGCAGTGACCTAACAGGGTCGGGTCAGCCCCAGCATTTT. Its protein product is CASSDLTGSGQPQHF.

The chain carries TRBV29-1 and TRBJ2-2, with 7 bases lining up with TRBD1. Looked up from germline, CDR1 is SQVTM and CDR2 is ANQGSEA. This CDR3 is 14 amino acids long. V gave up 4 bases and J gave up 1 base; unmatched junction bases: 3. The CDR3: CSVGRTGNTGELFF. In DNA form, the CDR3 reads TGCAGCGTTGGTCGGACAGGGAACACCGGGGAGCTGTTTTTT.

The chain links TRBV7-2 to TRBJ2-7, with 7 bases fitting TRBD2. With 0 bases clipped from V and 2 bases from J, the junction kept 4 bases outside the gene matches. Germline V gene lookup returns CDR1 SGHTA and CDR2 FQGNSA. This CDR3 region has 15 residues. The CDR3 sequence is CASSLATSLAYEQYF. CDR3 DNA sequence: TGTGCCAGCAGCTTAGCGACTAGCCTTGCCTACGAGCAGTACTTC.

The chain combines TRBV6-1 with TRBJ1-5; D ambiguous. V lost 7 bases and J lost 6, with 13 bases in between. Per the germline V gene, CDR1 is MNHNS and CDR2 is SASEGT. The CDR3 extends over 13 amino acids. CDR3 protein: CASITRRGQPQHF. CDR3 bases: TGTGCCAGCATCACTCGCCGGGGTCAGCCCCAGCATTTT.

CDR3 protein: CASSEVRSGEKLFF. In DNA, the CDR3 is TGTGCCAGCAGTGAAGTAAGGTCAGGAGAAAAACTGTTTTTT. The chain links TRBV6-1 to TRBJ1-4, with D hard to call. Trimming removed 1 base at V and 8 bases at J, with 11 bases between. The V gene's germline CDR1 is MNHNS and CDR2 SASEGT. This CDR3 has 14 amino acids.

The chain links TRBV5-8 to TRBJ1-2, with TRBD1 as a possible D gene (6 bases). Germline V lookup: CDR1 SGHTS, CDR2 YDEGEE. The CDR3 is made up of 14 amino acids. Trimming shortened V by 2 bases and J by 7 bases, and 15 bases separated the two germline ends. CDR3 in amino acids: CASSFGGGRSGYTF. In DNA, the CDR3 is TGTGCCAGCAGCTTCGGGGGGGGCCGAAGTGGCTACACCTTC. Drawing the rest from reference TRBV5-8 and TRBJ1-2, the complete variable domain is EAGVTQSPTHLIKTRGQQATLRCSPISGHTSVYWYQQALGLGLQFLLWYDEGEERNRGNFPPRFSGRQFPNYSSELNVNALELEDSALYLCASSFGGGRSGYTFGSGTRLTVV.

The V gene is TRBV7-3, the J gene TRBJ1-5, with 8 bases lining up with TRBD1. In germline, CDR1 is SGHTA, CDR2 FQGTGA. V lost 3 bases and J lost 3; bases outside the gene matches: 13. This CDR3 is 18 amino acids long. In DNA form, the CDR3 reads TGTGCCAGCAGCTTCCTATCTCGGGGACAGGAGTACAATCAGCCCCAGCATTTT. Encoded protein: CASSFLSRGQEYNQPQHF.

This clone was observed a handful of times. The sample holds other DNA sequences that translate to the same CDR3. This sequence joins TRBV29-1 and TRBJ1-3; tentatively, D is TRBD1 (5 bases). CDR3 size: 14 residues. Germline-derived CDR1 and CDR2 are SQVTM and ANQGSEA. Trimming took off 2 bases at V and 7 bases at J, with 15 bases between the two ends. In DNA, the CDR3 is TGCAGCGTTGAATTATGGGGCGAGGTTAACACCATATATTTT. This codes for CSVELWGEVNTIYF.

This clone appeared once. V and J are TRBV18 and TRBJ1-4; no clear D gene. Trimming pared 0 bases from V and 4 bases from J, leaving 6 bases between. This CDR3 is built from 14 residues. Germline V lookup: CDR1 KGHSH, CDR2 LQKENI. This CDR3 reads CASSPPNSNEKLFF. The CDR3 nucleotides read TGTGCCAGCTCACCACCGAACAGTAATGAAAAACTGTTTTTT.

The rearrangement uses TRBV19 and TRBJ2-3; 12 bases are a match to TRBD2. CDR3 length: 14 residues. With 3 bases clipped from V and 7 bases from J, the junction kept 2 bases outside the gene matches. CDR1 and CDR2 (germline): LNHDA, SQIVND (reference sequence). CDR3 coding DNA: TGTGCCAGTAGTATGGGACTAGCGGGCAATACGCAGTATTTT. This encodes CASSMGLAGNTQYF.

The count of this clone is one. The chain uses TRBV14 and TRBJ1-1, with D perhaps TRBD1 (5 bases). Germline V gene data show CDR1 as SGHDN and CDR2 as FVKESK. Trimming cost V 1 base and J 5 bases, with 17 bases left between them. The CDR3 has 16 residues. CDR3 loop: CASSQGPTVLNTEAFF. Written as DNA, the CDR3 is TGTGCCAGCAGCCAAGGACCGACAGTCCTCAATACTGAAGCTTTCTTT.

In this sample, this clone turned up once. The DNA for the CDR3 is TGTGCCAGCAGTTTAATTCGGAGTAAAGCTTTCTTT. Its translation is CASSLIRSKAFF. The chain employs TRBV28 and TRBJ1-1; D is uncertain. CDR1 MDHEN and CDR2 SYDVKM come from the germline V gene. The ends were cut back, 2 bases at V and 9 bases at J, with 10 bases in the middle. CDR3 length: 12 amino acids.

This clone was observed once. The chain is built from TRBV5-6 and TRBJ2-4, with D maybe TRBD2 (6 bases). The germline gives CDR1 SGHDT, CDR2 YYEEEE. The CDR3 consists of 17 residues. V gave up 0 bases and J gave up 2 bases, with 15 bases separating them. The CDR3 DNA reads as TGTGCCAGCAGCTTGGGGTGGGGTGGGGGGTCCAAAAACATTCAGTACTTC. This encodes CASSLGWGGGSKNIQYF.

The chain employs TRBV5-1 and TRBJ2-5, with 9 bases lining up with TRBD2. Unmatched junction bases numbered 7, after V lost 6 bases and J lost 4 bases. The germline gives CDR1 SGHRS, CDR2 YFSETQ. The CDR3 runs 14 residues. The CDR3 here is CASNPAGGGETQYF. DNA for the CDR3: TGCGCCAGCAACCCAGCGGGGGGTGGAGAGACCCAGTACTTC.

This sequence joins TRBV12-5 and TRBJ1-5, with D perhaps TRBD1 (5 bases). CDR3 size: 16 residues. Trimming took 1 base from V and 4 from J, leaving 14 bases between them. From germline, CDR1 is LGHNT and CDR2 FRNRAP. CDR3 coding DNA: TGTGCTAGTGGTTTGGGAAGCCTGGGGGGGAATCAGCCCCAGCATTTT. Amino acids: CASGLGSLGGNQPQHF.

The sample holds a few counts of this clone. V usage is TRBV7-3 and J usage is TRBJ2-5, with TRBD2 as a possible D gene (6 bases). The CDR3 extends over 13 amino acids. V lost 5 bases and J lost 5, with 12 bases in between. Per germline, CDR1 SGHTA and CDR2 FQGTGA. The CDR3 here is CASSTGTLETQYF. CDR3 nucleotide sequence: TGTGCCAGCAGCACCGGGACTCTGGAGACCCAGTACTTC.

The rearrangement uses TRBV9 and TRBJ1-5, with D uncertain. V lost 0 bases to trimming and J lost 7 bases, with 8 bases between them. The CDR3 extends over 13 amino acids. Germline CDR1 reads SGDLS; CDR2 reads YYNGEE. CDR3 nucleotide sequence: TGTGCCAGCAGCGTAGGGTTCGGGCAGCCCCAGCATTTT. The encoded protein is CASSVGFGQPQHF.

The sample holds a few counts of this clone. This chain uses TRBV5-1 with TRBJ2-2; D possibly corresponds to TRBD1 (6 bases). The CDR3 runs to 15 residues. Trimming took off 6 bases at V and 0 bases at J, with 12 bases between the two ends. Germline V gene data show CDR1 as SGHRS and CDR2 as YFSETQ. The CDR3 DNA reads as TGCGCCAGCACCCGGACAGAGACGAACACCGGGGAGCTGTTTTTT. Residues: CASTRTETNTGELFF.

This clone was recorded only once. The chain has TRBV2 and TRBJ1-1; TRBD1 might be the D (6 bases). The V end lost 6 bases, the J end lost 0 bases, and 17 bases lay between the germline ends. The germline CDR1 and CDR2 sequences are SNHLY and FYNNEI. CDR3 length: 16 amino acids. The CDR3 DNA reads TGTGCCAGCAGACCCAGGAGGACAGCTATGAACACTGAAGCTTTCTTT. Translation gives CASRPRRTAMNTEAFF.

In its sample, this clone was seen a few times. This chain joins TRBV19 and TRBJ1-1, with a tentative D call TRBD1 (5 bases). V was cut by 0 bases and J by 4 bases, with 9 bases left in between. CDR1 and CDR2 from the germline V gene are LNHDA and SQIVND (reference sequence). The CDR3 runs 14 residues. The DNA of the CDR3 is TGTGCCAGTAGTATAGATTTCGGGGGCACTGAAGCTTTCTTT. Protein sequence: CASSIDFGGTEAFF.

V and J are TRBV5-6 and TRBJ2-5; TRBD1 matches at 9 bases. There are 14 residues in the CDR3. Germline CDR1 reads SGHDT; CDR2 reads YYEEEE. The ends lost 3 bases at V and 4 bases at J; junction bases unmatched: 4. The CDR3 sequence: CASSYGTGLETQYF. The CDR3 nucleotides are TGTGCCAGCAGCTATGGGACAGGGTTAGAGACCCAGTACTTC.

The chain combines TRBV10-3 with TRBJ2-7, with 9 bases aligning to TRBD2. The trim removed 4 bases at V and 0 bases at J, leaving 7 bases unmatched. Germline V gene sequence: CDR1 ENHRY, CDR2 SYGVKD. The CDR3 is 16 amino acids. CDR3 sequence reads: CAISVSGGTNSYEQYF. The CDR3 DNA is TGTGCCATCAGTGTAAGCGGGGGGACCAACTCCTACGAGCAGTACTTC.

With respect to this clone: Compared with germline, one end of the junction differs, possibly owing to a read error. V and J are TRBV9 and TRBJ1-4; the D gene is possibly TRBD1 (6 bases). Germline assignment: CDR1 SGDLS and CDR2 YYNGEE. The CDR3 sequence is 16 residues long. The CDR3 is CAGSVGGTRGNEKLFF. CDR3 sequence (DNA): TGTGCCGGCAGCGTAGGTGGGACTAGGGGGAATGAAAAACTGTTTTTT.

In this sample, this clone turned up a few times. The chain carries TRBV13 and TRBJ2-3; TRBD1 is a possible D gene (6 bases). Trimming pared 3 bases from V and 4 bases from J, leaving 8 bases between. Germline V gene lookup returns CDR1 PRHDT and CDR2 FYEKMQ (reference sequence). CDR3 length: 13 amino acids. Here the CDR3 reads CASSFTGPDTQYF. DNA of the CDR3: TGTGCCAGCAGCTTTACAGGGCCAGATACGCAGTATTTT.

This chain joins TRBV9 and TRBJ2-2; 9 positions agree with TRBD1. CDR1 is SGDLS, CDR2 YYNGEE, per germline. Trimming took 0 bases from V and 5 from J; bases not matched to a gene: 2. The CDR3 is made up of 15 amino acids. CDR3 bases: TGTGCCAGCAGCGTAGTACAGGGGGCAACCGGGGAGCTGTTTTTT. Translation gives CASSVVQGATGELFF.